The 25 T cell receptor beta chains given below trace back to one sample, sequenced in a study of blood T cells in healthy people across ages. The authors ran a second PCR of roughly 6 to 12 cycles using a sample-barcoded 5' primer and a J-beta primer mix. MiXCR, applied by TCRdb to the 5' RACE reads, yields one record per CDR3 protein. The table shows about 1.8 million distinct CDR3 sequences, with roughly 49% occurring only once. The sequenced sample was blood. Source of these receptors: a woman aged 35 to 49 in good health.

The chain uses TRBV20-1 and TRBJ1-5, with D hard to call. The CDR3 is 17 amino acids. Trimming took off 5 bases at V and 4 bases at J, with 24 bases between the two ends. CDR1 DFQATT and CDR2 SNEGSKA come from the germline V gene (reference sequence). The CDR3 spells CSAEDVGAAGENQPQHF. The DNA for the CDR3 is TGCAGTGCTGAAGACGTCGGCGCGGCAGGCGAAAATCAGCCCCAGCATTTT.

The chain is built from TRBV6-5 and TRBJ1-2, with 7 nucleotides matching TRBD1. V gave up 0 bases and J gave up 5 bases; unmatched junction bases: 6. Germline CDR1 MNHEY, CDR2 SVGAGI. CDR3 length: 15 residues. The CDR3 region is CASSYSLQGSYGYTF. For the CDR3, the DNA is TGTGCCAGCAGTTACTCGCTACAGGGGAGTTATGGCTACACCTTC.

The rearrangement uses TRBV4-3 and TRBJ2-7; the D is unclear. Trimming cost V 4 bases and J 2 bases, with 18 bases left between them. Germline CDR1 is LGHNA and CDR2 is YSLEER. There are 16 residues in the CDR3. The CDR3 nucleotides are TGCGCCAGCAGCCCCAGAGCAAGCAGTGGAGCCTACGAGCAGTACTTC. It encodes CASSPRASSGAYEQYF.

The chain has TRBV6-6 and TRBJ1-3; 10 nucleotides agree with TRBD1. The CDR3 contains 15 residues. Germline CDR1 and CDR2: MNHNY and SVGAGI (reference sequence). J gave up 4 bases and V 5 bases, and 5 bases lay outside the gene matches. The CDR3 bases are TGTGCCAGCAGTACGACAGGGGGCGACGGAAACACCATATATTTT. This gives the protein CASSTTGGDGNTIYF.

The rearrangement uses TRBV5-1 and TRBJ2-3; D may correspond to TRBD1 or TRBD2 (6 bases each). CDR3 length: 15 residues. The germline gives CDR1 SGHRS, CDR2 YFSETQ. V was trimmed by 0 bases and J by 6 bases, leaving 14 bases between them. CDR3 nucleotides: TGCGCCAGCAGCTTGGCCTTTGGGGGGCCGGATACGCAGTATTTT. Amino acid sequence: CASSLAFGGPDTQYF.

In this sample, this clonotype turned up a few times. The chain is built from TRBV10-3 and TRBJ2-3; 8 nucleotides agree with TRBD2. V was clipped by 2 bases and J by 0 bases; unmatched bases: 4. CDR1 and CDR2 (germline): ENHRY, SYGVKD. This CDR3 is built from 16 residues. This chain's CDR3 is CAISEGTSLSTDTQYF. CDR3 nucleotides: TGTGCCATCAGTGAGGGGACTAGTCTGAGCACAGATACGCAGTATTTT.

This clonotype was seen more than once but under ten times. The chain has TRBV20-1 and TRBJ2-7; 7 bases are a match to TRBD1. In germline, CDR1 is DFQATT, CDR2 SNEGSKA (reference sequence). J gave up 3 bases and V 5 bases, and 13 bases lay outside the gene matches. The CDR3 runs 15 residues. CDR3 region: CSAEPRGQTFYEQYF. The CDR3 region has the DNA TGCAGTGCTGAGCCCCGGGGACAGACCTTCTACGAGCAGTACTTC.

J is TRBJ2-1 and V is TRBV13, with unresolved D. V dropped 2 bases and J dropped 2 bases, with 10 bases sitting between them. Germline CDR1 PRHDT, CDR2 FYEKMQ (reference sequence). This CDR3 is 15 amino acids long. CDR3 loop: CASSLSPTPYNEQFF. Written as DNA, the CDR3 is TGTGCCAGCAGCTTAAGCCCTACCCCCTACAATGAGCAGTTCTTC.

This clonotype has just a few counts. V and J are TRBV12-3 or TRBV12-4 and TRBJ2-1; a possible D gene is TRBD1 (5 bases). V lost 7 bases and J 8 bases, leaving 21 bases between the germline ends. This CDR3 has 15 residues. The chain's CDR3 is CASNTKGGAYDEQFF. In nucleotides, the CDR3 is TGTGCCAGCAACACCAAAGGTGGGGCTTACGATGAGCAGTTCTTC.

The J gene is TRBJ2-3, the V gene TRBV7-9; TRBD1 matches 10 bases. Germline V gene lookup returns CDR1 SEHNR and CDR2 FQNEAQ (reference sequence). The CDR3 is 16 residues long. V dropped 5 bases and J dropped 4; count of bases not matched to a gene: 9. The CDR3 nucleotides read TGTGCCAGCAGCATTACCGGGACAGGGGTCCCAGATACGCAGTATTTT. Translated, it gives CASSITGTGVPDTQYF.

The J gene is TRBJ2-3, the V gene TRBV10-2; D gene uncertain. Trimming stripped 2 bases from V and 5 bases from J, with 8 bases between. Germline-derived CDR1 and CDR2 are WSHSY and SAAADI. CDR3 length: 13 residues. The CDR3 bases are TGCGCCAGCAGTGAGATCCTAGAAGATACGCAGTATTTT. Translating it yields CASSEILEDTQYF.

This sequence joins TRBV6-2 or TRBV6-3 and TRBJ2-3; TRBD2 matches 7 bases. Per germline, CDR1 MNHEY and CDR2 SVGEGT. V shed 0 bases and J 6 bases; nucleotides not matched to a gene: 6. This CDR3 is built from 15 residues. CDR3 in amino acids: CASSYSPHGRDTQYF. Here the CDR3 DNA reads TGTGCCAGCAGTTACTCCCCCCACGGGAGGGATACGCAGTATTTT.

CDR3 region: CATSDYGSGTASTDTQYF. CDR3 nucleotide sequence: TGTGCCACCAGTGATTATGGTTCCGGGACGGCAAGCACAGATACGCAGTATTTT. The chain uses TRBV24-1 and TRBJ2-3, with D possibly called TRBD1 or TRBD2 (5 bases each). Trimming shortened V by 2 bases and J by 0 bases, and 17 bases separated the two germline ends. CDR3 length: 18 residues. The germline V gene has CDR1 KGHDR and CDR2 SFDVKD.

This clonotype appeared once. The J gene is TRBJ2-5, the V gene TRBV6-2 or TRBV6-3; maybe TRBD2 (5 bases). Per the germline V gene, CDR1 is MNHEY and CDR2 is SVGEGT. This CDR3 has 14 amino acids. Trimming took off 4 bases at V and 2 bases at J, with 11 bases between the two ends. The CDR3 DNA reads TGTGCCAGCAGTTCCCCTCGGAGGCAAGAGACCCAGTACTTC. This translates into CASSSPRRQETQYF.

The rearrangement uses TRBV6-1 and TRBJ2-1; possible D gene TRBD2, 6 bases. The CDR3 consists of 14 residues. CDR1 and CDR2 from the germline V gene are MNHNS and SASEGT. V shed 8 bases and J shed 4 bases, with 15 bases lying between them. CDR3 region: CASGRDLTYNEQFF. Here the CDR3 DNA reads TGTGCCAGCGGCCGGGACTTAACTTACAATGAGCAGTTCTTC.

The chain employs TRBV6-5 and TRBJ2-7, with D tentatively TRBD1 or TRBD2 (5 bases each). In germline, CDR1 is MNHEY, CDR2 SVGAGI. Trimming shortened V by 8 bases and J by 2 bases, and 16 bases separated the two germline ends. CDR3 size: 14 residues. The CDR3, as DNA: TGTGCCAGCGGCGAAGGGACGTTGCCCTACGAGCAGTACTTC. Amino acid sequence: CASGEGTLPYEQYF.

The DNA of the CDR3 is TGCGCCAGCAGCTTATCGTCAGAGAGCTCCTACAATGAGCAGTTCTTC. Encoded protein: CASSLSSESSYNEQFF. The rearrangement joins TRBV5-1 to TRBJ2-1; D unclear. CDR1 SGHRS and CDR2 YFSETQ come from the germline V gene. The CDR3 extends over 16 amino acids. V dropped 2 bases and J dropped 0 bases, with 12 bases sitting between them.

This clonotype came up many times. J is TRBJ2-7 and V is TRBV7-2, with no clear D. This CDR3 has 12 amino acids. V lost 2 bases, J lost 6 bases, and 8 bases lay in between. Per the germline V gene, CDR1 is SGHTA and CDR2 is FQGNSA. CDR3 loop: CASSLPTFEQYF. CDR3 in DNA: TGTGCCAGCAGCTTACCTACTTTCGAGCAGTACTTC. The whole variable domain, filled in from reference TRBV7-2 and TRBJ2-7, reads GAGVSQSPSNKVTEKGKDVELRCDPISGHTALYWYRQSLGQGLEFLIYFQGNSAPDKSGLPSDRFSAERTGGSVSTLTIQRTQQEDSAVYLCASSLPTFEQYFGPGTRLTVT.

The J gene is TRBJ2-5, the V gene TRBV4-3; 7 bases are shared with TRBD1. V gave up 4 bases and J gave up 11 bases; unmatched junction bases: 13. The germline V gene has CDR1 LGHNA and CDR2 YSLEER. This CDR3 comprises 14 residues. The CDR3 coding sequence is TGCGCCAGCAGCCGTCTCGGACAGGTCAATGAGCAGTACTTC. Its translation: CASSRLGQVNEQYF.

This clonotype turned up a few times. The chain uses TRBV20-1 and TRBJ2-1; tentative D call: TRBD2 (6 bases). CDR1 is DFQATT, CDR2 SNEGSKA, per germline (reference sequence). The CDR3 loop spans 12 amino acids. Trimming took off 5 bases at V and 13 bases at J, with 18 bases between the two ends. DNA for the CDR3: TGCAGTGCTGGGACTTCCCAAGAGACCCAGTTCTTC. The encoded protein is CSAGTSQETQFF.

The V and J genes are TRBV5-1 and TRBJ2-3; TRBD1 agrees at 8 bases. Germline-derived CDR1 and CDR2 are SGHRS and YFSETQ. The CDR3 consists of 16 residues. V lost 4 bases and J lost 2; bases outside the gene matches: 9. CDR3 protein: CASSAATGAFTDTQYF. The CDR3 DNA follows: TGCGCCAGCAGCGCCGCGACAGGGGCTTTCACAGATACGCAGTATTTT.

V gene TRBV3-1 combines with J gene TRBJ1-1, with TRBD1 as a possible D gene (6 bases). V was pared by 5 bases and J by 4 bases, with 11 bases between. The CDR3 is 13 amino acids. Germline CDR1 reads LGHDT; CDR2 reads YNNKEL (reference sequence). For the CDR3, the DNA is TGTGCCAGCAGCGAGGGGGACGGCACTGAAGCTTTCTTT. Its protein product is CASSEGDGTEAFF.

V is TRBV28 and J is TRBJ2-1; D not resolved. Germline-derived CDR1 and CDR2 are MDHEN and SYDVKM. Deletions cut 5 bases from V and 3 bases from J, with 17 bases between. The CDR3 contains 16 residues. The CDR3 DNA sequence: TGTGCCAGCAGTCCGCCCCGCAGGTTGTACTACAATGAGCAGTTCTTC. Amino acids: CASSPPRRLYYNEQFF. The full variable domain, in which reference TRBV28 and TRBJ2-1 provide the parts outside the CDR3, is DVKVTQSSRYLVKRTGEKVFLECVQDMDHENMFWYRQDPGLGLRLIYFSYDVKMKEKGDIPEGYSVSREKKERFSLILESASTNQTSMYLCASSPPRRLYYNEQFFGPGTRLTVL.

The chain links TRBV9 to TRBJ1-6; no firm D call. Germline CDR1 and CDR2: SGDLS and YYNGEE. V lost 4 bases, J lost 0 bases, and 8 bases lay in between. The CDR3 has 15 amino acids. Here the CDR3 reads CASSFRDSYNSPLHF. DNA of the CDR3: TGTGCCAGCAGCTTCCGGGACTCCTATAATTCACCCCTCCACTTT.

V and J are TRBV27 and TRBJ1-2; TRBD1 might be the D (5 bases). The CDR3 extends over 13 amino acids. The ends were cut back, 5 bases at V and 4 bases at J, with 11 bases in the middle. The germline V gene has CDR1 MNHEY and CDR2 SMNVEV (reference sequence). The CDR3 DNA sequence: TGTGCCAGCAGTACGGACATGCTCTATGGCTACACCTTC. Translating gives CASSTDMLYGYTF.